This entry describes one TCR beta chain. Its specificity is not known. One base away lies a much larger clone, so this may be a sequencing read error. This entry is derived from a study of glioma-infiltrating T cells. General observations from the study: Gliomas, especially low-grade, showed above-expected tissue-blood divergence; non-neoplastic patients showed below. Tissue and blood shared very few CDR3 sequences.

Using RNA template, CDR3s of TCR alpha and beta were amplified with iRepertoire arm-PCR. One-step reverse transcription and amplification started from about 100-400 ng of tissue mRNA or PBMC total RNA. A single record per CDR3 protein comes from TCRdb applying MiXCR to the multiplex PCR reads. The sample has tens of thousands of distinct CDR3 sequences, around 23% seen once. J was trimmed by 7 bases and V by 1 base; bases with no gene match: 12. CDR3 length: 17 amino acids. Germline loops: CDR1 SGHAT, CDR2 FQNNGV. This clonotype was obtained from a human donor with low-grade glioma or glioblastoma, undergoing nonglioma brain surgery, or in good health (not recorded which). The sample was glioma tissue, nonneoplastic brain tissue, or PBMCs (not recorded which). The chain employs TRBV11-2 and TRBJ2-1, with 8 bases aligning to TRBD2. The CDR3 sequence: CASSLGISGIMLNEQFF. In DNA form, the CDR3 reads TGTGCCAGCAGCTTAGGGATTAGCGGGATAATGTTGAATGAGCAGTTCTTC.